This is a list of T cell receptor beta chains from one sample in a study of blood T cell repertoires in COVID-19. Here immunoSEQ multiplex PCR was the method, and the copy in TCRdb shows in-frame clones only, minus some. This sample has over 45,000 clones, with roughly 87% found just once. Sequenced material: peripheral blood. These receptors originate from an elderly man in a cohort sampled during active COVID-19. Each CDR3 is given without its conserved first and last residue. Clone size is stated in some rows and not others, as once, few, many or a class when expanded.

CDR3 length	V gene	J gene	clone size	CDR3 protein
15	TRBV11-2	TRBJ2-2	-	ASSPRTGGGNTGELF
13	TRBV5-1	TRBJ1-1	-	ASSLGGTVNTEAF
9	TRBV12-3/TRBV12-4	TRBJ2-5	-	ASSPRETQY
15	TRBV7-3	TRBJ2-1	-	ASSLTGTGRGYNEQF
14	TRBV9	TRBJ2-7	-	ASSVSHSGSSYEQY
15	TRBV11-2	TRBJ2-3	once	ASRSLQRDSAADTQY
12	TRBV4-2	TRBJ2-7	-	ASSQAETGYEQY
11	TRBV29-1	TRBJ1-1	-	SVHDSMNTEAF
13	TRBV4-3	TRBJ1-3	-	ASSPQGVGGNTIY
9	TRBV29-1	TRBJ1-1	-	TFWRSTEAF
11	TRBV5-8	TRBJ2-7	-	ASTKRGSYEQY
14	TRBV19	TRBJ1-1	-	ASRTGLGVLNTEAF
16	TRBV25-1	TRBJ1-6	-	ASSEATGGSSYNSPLH
12	TRBV6-5	TRBJ1-1	-	ASTLGQGDTEAF
11	TRBV7-9	TRBJ1-2	-	ASSLPGGSGYT
12	TRBV7-2	TRBJ1-1	-	ASSLRQGGTEAF
14	TRBV3-1/TRBV3-2	TRBJ2-5	-	ASSLLQVRRGETQY
12	TRBV5-4	TRBJ1-6	-	ASSFQGSNSPLH
12	TRBV6-5	TRBJ2-7	once	ASSFDRSSDEQY
9	TRBV7-3	TRBJ2-2	few	ASSKEGELF
16	TRBV7-2	TRBJ1-1	-	ASSGRGGTGAWNTEAF
14	TRBV4-2	TRBJ2-5	-	ASSQEVGAPLETQY
14	TRBV6-1	TRBJ2-2	-	ASSAGQGSNTGELF
14	TRBV6-5	TRBJ2-1	-	ASSYFGQGKNNEQF
12	TRBV7-3	TRBJ1-1	-	ASTTPGLGTEAF
11	TRBV6-5	TRBJ1-5	-	ASSRGFNQPQH
12	TRBV18	TRBJ2-1	-	ASSVAGGAHEQF
11	TRBV24-1	TRBJ2-3	-	ATAGDMPDTQY
12	TRBV4-1	TRBJ2-5	-	ASSQESRQETQY
13	TRBV7-3	TRBJ1-3	-	ASSLRDTSGNTIY
12	TRBV21-1	TRBJ2-3	-	ASSPRGGRDTQY
15	TRBV29-1	TRBJ2-4	-	SVALASGRAAGNIQY
14	TRBV30	TRBJ1-3	-	AWSKRTGGSGNTIY
13	TRBV5-1	TRBJ1-1	-	ASSLEYRGLTEAF
12	TRBV19	TRBJ2-7	-	ASSPSGTGGWQY
10	TRBV10-3	TRBJ2-5	-	AISEFKETQY
13	TRBV6-5	TRBJ2-1	-	ASKYRTASYNEQF
13	TRBV6-2/TRBV6-3	TRBJ2-2	-	ASSYGTGNAGELF
14	TRBV7-8	TRBJ2-2	-	ASSHSGGARTGELF
12	TRBV11-2	TRBJ2-7	-	ASSLTGGTYEQY
11	TRBV15	TRBJ1-1	-	ATSSTGGAEAF
13	TRBV5-5	TRBJ1-1	-	ASSFNRVYGTEAF
11	TRBV6-5	TRBJ1-2	-	ASSYSSNYGYT